This is a list of T cell receptor beta chains from one sample in a study of memory CD4+ T cells and cytomegalovirus serostatus. TCRdb's copy holds only in-frame clones and misses some; the assay was immunoSEQ multiplex PCR. The repertoire has approximately 53,000 clones, roughly 80% of them found once; the top ten carry roughly 0.71%. The source material was memory CD4+ T cells from blood. All receptors come from an adult in good health and CMV-seronegative. The CDR3 runs from the conserved cysteine through the conserved F or W.

J gene,V gene,CDR3 protein
TRBJ1-3,TRBV27,CATTRDASSGNTIYF
TRBJ2-3,TRBV5-1,CASSSTLAGGSADTQYF
TRBJ1-3,TRBV6-6,CASSYSQHGNTIYF
TRBJ1-5,TRBV9,CASSVGERSQPQHF
TRBJ2-7,TRBV11-2,CASSLVGRAYEQYF
TRBJ1-1,TRBV5-1,CASSGTRGLGTEAFF
TRBJ2-5,TRBV29-1,CSVEGNSQETQYF
TRBJ2-5,TRBV7-8,CASSTPFGSMEETQYF
TRBJ2-7,TRBV7-9,CASSLRTGNYEQYF
TRBJ1-1,TRBV5-4,CASSLGLGRSEAFF
TRBJ1-5,TRBV30,CAWSQTAEGQPQHF
TRBJ1-5,TRBV29-1,CSVEEGLGQPQHF
TRBJ2-3,TRBV25-1,CASTPGQTSTDTQYF
TRBJ1-5,TRBV18,CASSQGNSNQPQHF
TRBJ2-1,TRBV10-2,CASTGTGKGEQFF
TRBJ1-1,TRBV30,CASTGGGNTEAFF
TRBJ1-2,TRBV6-1,CASSEPDRPNYGYTF
TRBJ1-5,TRBV27,CASSKTGTGNQPQHF
TRBJ2-5,TRBV28,CASSRDNQETQYF
TRBJ1-2,TRBV5-8,CASSLAHSGYGYTF
TRBJ2-5,TRBV11-2,CASSSDRGRQETQYF
TRBJ2-2,TRBV7-3,CASSLNPRGGELFF
TRBJ1-5,TRBV2,CASRTGPFSNQPQHF
TRBJ1-4,TRBV6-5,CASSLVRGANEKLFF
TRBJ1-2,TRBV6-1,CASSTGGSNYGYTF
TRBJ2-3,TRBV5-1,CASSLVGELTDTQYF
TRBJ2-7,TRBV7-2,CASSSGQGKGQYF
TRBJ2-7,TRBV4-1,CASSQLDGPYEQYF
TRBJ2-2,TRBV10-3,CAISDRQGAGSNTGELFF
TRBJ1-2,TRBV30,CAWSVSGYGYGYTF
TRBJ2-7,TRBV4-1,CASSQGSGTENAEQYF
TRBJ2-6,TRBV7-9,CASSLLASGANVLTF
TRBJ1-3,TRBV9,CASSVGSMRNSGNTIYF
TRBJ2-2,TRBV19,CASSPRTGGIGELFF
TRBJ2-6,TRBV14,CASSGQSGANVLTF
TRBJ1-1,TRBV27,CASSLGTERNTEAFF
TRBJ1-1,TRBV5-1,CASSLGTRAGTEAFF
TRBJ1-1,TRBV5-1,CASSLGGSAGGTEAFF
TRBJ1-5,TRBV19,CASSSRPYSNQPQHF
TRBJ2-2,TRBV7-8,CASSSDLTGELFF
TRBJ2-1,TRBV6-5,CASSLSQADNEQFF
TRBJ1-3,TRBV27,CASRPRGRTGNTIYF
TRBJ1-1,TRBV27,CASSLRQNTEAFF
TRBJ1-5,TRBV28,CASTLYRGLGNQPQHF
TRBJ2-7,TRBV7-3,CASSPGEGEQYF
TRBJ2-7,TRBV9,CASSRTGRYEQYF
TRBJ1-1,TRBV9,CASSVQATNTEAFF
TRBJ2-2,TRBV5-4,CASSLKGQNTGELFF